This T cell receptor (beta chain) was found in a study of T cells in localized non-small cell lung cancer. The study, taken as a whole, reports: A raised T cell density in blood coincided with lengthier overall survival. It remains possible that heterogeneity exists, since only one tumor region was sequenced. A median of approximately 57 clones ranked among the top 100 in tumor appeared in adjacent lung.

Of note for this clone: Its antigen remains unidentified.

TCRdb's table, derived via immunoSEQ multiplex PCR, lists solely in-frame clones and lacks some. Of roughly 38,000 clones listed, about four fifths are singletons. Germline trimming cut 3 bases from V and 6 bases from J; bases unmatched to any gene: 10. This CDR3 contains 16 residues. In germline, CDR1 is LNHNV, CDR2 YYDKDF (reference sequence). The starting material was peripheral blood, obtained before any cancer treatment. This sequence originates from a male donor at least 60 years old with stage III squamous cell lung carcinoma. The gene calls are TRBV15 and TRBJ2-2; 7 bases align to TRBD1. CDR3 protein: CATSSPEGQLSGELFF. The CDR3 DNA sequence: TGTGCCACCAGCAGCCCCGAGGGACAGTTGTCCGGGGAGCTGTTTTTT.